This T cell receptor (beta chain) was profiled in a study of shared clonotypes between healthy human individuals. Study background: Aged 18 to 49, the donors were a couple of women and three men.

The CDR3 has 12 residues. Germline values: CDR1 SGHAT, CDR2 FQNNGV. V lost 5 bases and J lost 4, with 7 bases in between. The authors ran unsorted PBMC replicate PCRs on around 270 ng DNA, approximately 31,000 T cell genomes. The protocol was immunoSEQ multiplex PCR, while the TCRdb copy is restricted to in-frame clones and leaves out a portion. The table shows about half a million clones, with approximately 81% occurring only once. This chain joins TRBV11-2 and TRBJ2-3, with D uncertain. The clonotype was recovered from a woman between 35 and 50 years old in good health. Some clones in this sample may be carry-over from other donors' samples. Sample: PBMCs. The DNA of the CDR3 is TGTGCCAGCAGCGAATTCCCAGATACGCAGTATTTT. Residues: CASSEFPDTQYF. The full variable domain, rest sourced from reference TRBV11-2 and TRBJ2-3, is EAGVAQSPRYKIIEKRQSVAFWCNPISGHATLYWYQQILGQGPKLLIQFQNNGVVDDSQLPKDRFSAERLKGVDSTLKIQPAKLEDSAVYLCASSEFPDTQYFGPGTRLTVL.